This T cell receptor beta chain originates from a study of T cell changes during pregnancy in multiple sclerosis. The V and J ends lost 5 bases and 3 bases, in that order; junction bases with no gene match: 7. CDR1 is LNHDA and CDR2 is SQIVND in the germline V gene (reference sequence). The CDR3 runs to 16 residues. The method was immunoSEQ multiplex PCR; TCRdb's version includes in-frame clones alone and lacks a portion of them. The sample yields more than 45,000 clones, around 93% seen once. This specimen was CD8+ T cells from peripheral blood mononuclear cells, taken in the second trimester of pregnancy. The TCR sequence derives from a female donor with multiple sclerosis, enrolled in a pregnancy study. J is TRBJ2-1 and V is TRBV19, with 10 bases that match TRBD1. CDR3 loop: CASSVLRDRGYNEQFF. The CDR3 region has the DNA TGTGCCAGTAGTGTCCTCCGGGACAGGGGCTACAATGAGCAGTTCTTC.